This entry lists 21 T cell receptor beta chains sequenced from one sample in a study of T cell responses to AZD1222 COVID-19 vaccine listed by TCRdb under 2021. The receptor library was made with the immunoSEQ multiplex PCR assay. In TCRdb, the immuneACCESS table is reduced to in-frame sequences with V and J assigned. These tables do not hold every clone; where another copy was compared, an unresolved V gene accounts for under half, and the others remain unexplained. Across this sample there are some 130,000 clones, with approximately 90% seen only once. 1.9% of the sample goes to the ten largest clones. The label giving this sample's time point can be read as: baseline before first vaccination. Specimen: peripheral blood, collected on day 0 of AZD1222 vaccination. All receptors come from an adult in good health.

This rearrangement joins TRBV7-2 to TRBJ2-7; 13 nucleotides agree with TRBD2. In germline, CDR1 is SGHTA, CDR2 FQGNSA. V was clipped by 5 bases and J by 1 base; unmatched bases: 8. The CDR3 runs to 17 residues. For the CDR3, the DNA is TGTGCCAGCAGCCTCCGGACTAGCGGGGGTCATTCCTACGAGCAGTACTTC. It is translated as CASSLRTSGGHSYEQYF.

This chain joins TRBV11-2 and TRBJ1-2, with D hard to call. V was clipped by 4 bases and J by 3 bases, with 15 bases between them. CDR1 is SGHAT and CDR2 is FQNNGV in the germline V gene. This CDR3 has 15 amino acids. CDR3: CASSSSPPPYYGYTF. As DNA, the CDR3 is TGTGCCAGCAGCTCCTCCCCCCCTCCCTACTATGGCTACACCTTC. The full variable domain, with the rest looked up from reference TRBV11-2 and TRBJ1-2, is EAGVAQSPRYKIIEKRQSVAFWCNPISGHATLYWYQQILGQGPKLLIQFQNNGVVDDSQLPKDRFSAERLKGVDSTLKIQPAKLEDSAVYLCASSSSPPPYYGYTFGSGTRLTVV.

The chain employs TRBV7-9 and TRBJ2-3; 9 bases are a match to TRBD1. The CDR3 covers 16 residues. Germline loops: CDR1 SEHNR, CDR2 FQNEAQ (reference sequence). The junction had 8 bases not matched to a gene; V was cut back by 0 bases and J by 7 bases. This chain's CDR3 is CASSLAGIGTGNTQYF. CDR3 bases: TGTGCCAGCAGCTTAGCCGGAATAGGGACAGGGAATACGCAGTATTTT.

The CDR3 sequence: CSVLPGPGNTEAFF. The DNA of the CDR3 is TGCAGCGTTTTACCGGGCCCCGGGAACACTGAAGCTTTCTTT. This chain joins TRBV29-1 and TRBJ1-1, with D hard to call. The CDR3 length is 14 residues. The V gene lost 5 bases and the J gene lost 1 base, with 14 bases spanning the gap. Germline V gene sequence: CDR1 SQVTM, CDR2 ANQGSEA.

The J gene is TRBJ2-2, the V gene TRBV15; D unclear. Deletions cut 0 bases from V and 1 base from J, with 6 bases between. Germline assignment: CDR1 LNHNV and CDR2 YYDKDF (reference sequence). The CDR3 is 15 amino acids. The CDR3, as DNA: TGTGCCACCAGCAGAGAGAGGCAGAACACCGGGGAGCTGTTTTTT. Its protein is CATSRERQNTGELFF.

This chain uses TRBV7-3 with TRBJ2-3, with 10 bases lining up with TRBD2. Germline CDR1 SGHTA, CDR2 FQGTGA. This CDR3 is built from 17 residues. V gave up 5 bases and J gave up 1 base; unmatched junction bases: 9. The CDR3 sequence: CASSPRTSGMGTDTQYF. The CDR3 DNA is TGTGCCAGCAGCCCCCGGACTAGCGGAATGGGCACAGATACGCAGTATTTT.

The chain links TRBV3-1 (or the pseudogene TRBV3-2) to TRBJ2-5; D is unclear. In germline, CDR1 is LGHDT, CDR2 YNNKEL (reference sequence). The V end lost 5 bases, the J end lost 4 bases, and 20 bases lay between the germline ends. CDR3 length equals 16 residues. DNA of the CDR3: TGTGCCAGCAGCGCCCCTTGGGCAGTCTACCCAGAGACCCAGTACTTC. Translating gives CASSAPWAVYPETQYF.

V is TRBV14 and J is TRBJ1-1; D is unresolved. CDR3 length: 14 residues. Germline lookup yields CDR1 SGHDN and CDR2 FVKESK. V was trimmed by 3 bases and J by 5 bases, leaving 13 bases between them. CDR3 sequence reads: CASSHPGWETEAFF. The CDR3, as DNA: TGTGCCAGCAGCCACCCAGGTTGGGAGACTGAAGCTTTCTTT.

The rearrangement joins TRBV6-5 to TRBJ1-4; D is unresolved. The CDR3 sequence is 14 residues long. The germline V gene encodes CDR1 MNHEY and CDR2 SVGAGI. Deletions cut 6 bases from V and 7 bases from J, with 15 bases between. The CDR3 sequence: CASRRGLGIEKLFF. The CDR3 DNA reads TGTGCCAGCAGGCGGGGTCTGGGGATTGAAAAACTGTTTTTT.

This sequence joins TRBV7-2 and TRBJ1-6; 7 bases map to TRBD1. Per germline, CDR1 SGHTA and CDR2 FQGNSA. Trimming cost V 3 bases and J 9 bases; bases outside gene matches: 14. CDR3 length: 17 residues. This chain's CDR3 is CASSFDRVVSVGSPLHF. In DNA form, the CDR3 reads TGTGCCAGCAGCTTTGACAGGGTAGTATCTGTGGGTTCACCCCTCCACTTT.

This chain connects TRBV6-2 or TRBV6-3 to TRBJ1-5, with 12 bases aligning to TRBD1. The junction had 6 bases not matched to a gene; V was cut back by 5 bases and J by 4 bases. Germline V gene data show CDR1 as MNHEY and CDR2 as SVGEGT. This CDR3 is 16 amino acids long. In DNA, the CDR3 is TGTGCCAGCAGTCACTGGGACAGGGGGCCGAATCAGCCCCAGCATTTT. Protein product: CASSHWDRGPNQPQHF.

This sequence joins TRBV6-1 and TRBJ1-2; the match to TRBD1 covers 7 bases. In germline, CDR1 is MNHNS, CDR2 SASEGT. The CDR3 extends over 13 amino acids. Trimming cost V 2 bases and J 5 bases; bases outside gene matches: 2. The CDR3, as DNA: TGTGCCAGCAGTGAAACGGGACAGTATGGCTACACCTTC. It is translated as CASSETGQYGYTF.

The J gene is TRBJ1-1, the V gene TRBV6-5; D is uncertain. CDR1 and CDR2 from the germline V gene are MNHEY and SVGAGI. V lost 6 bases and J 5 bases, leaving 19 bases between the germline ends. The CDR3 sequence is 15 residues long. The CDR3 reads CASSSSRVFRTEAFF. As DNA, the CDR3 is TGTGCCAGCAGCTCAAGTCGGGTGTTCCGGACTGAAGCTTTCTTT.

The V call is TRBV6-5, the J call TRBJ2-1; D not resolved. Trimming shortened V by 0 bases and J by 4 bases, and 4 bases separated the two germline ends. This CDR3 has 13 amino acids. Germline loops: CDR1 MNHEY, CDR2 SVGAGI. The DNA for the CDR3 is TGTGCCAGCAGTTACTCCCATTACAATGAGCAGTTCTTC. This sequence encodes CASSYSHYNEQFF.

V gene TRBV28 combines with J gene TRBJ2-1, with TRBD1 as a possible D gene (6 bases). Trimming removed 1 base from V and 8 bases from J, with 21 bases in between. The CDR3 loop spans 17 amino acids. Looked up from germline, CDR1 is MDHEN and CDR2 is SYDVKM. CDR3 DNA sequence: TGTGCCAGCAGTTTATATTTCGTGGGGGCCCCGGCCCATGAGCAGTTCTTC. Translated, it gives CASSLYFVGAPAHEQFF.

The chain combines TRBV19 with TRBJ1-4, with D possibly TRBD1 on 5 matching bases. V was pared by 6 bases and J by 2 bases, with 13 bases between. The CDR3 is made up of 15 amino acids. CDR1 is LNHDA and CDR2 is SQIVND in the germline V gene (reference sequence). Here the CDR3 reads CASRIWGRTNEKLFF. The CDR3 coding sequence is TGTGCCAGTAGAATCTGGGGACGGACTAATGAAAAACTGTTTTTT.

The V and J genes are TRBV6-5 and TRBJ1-3; D remains ambiguous. CDR3 length: 15 residues. Germline assignment: CDR1 MNHEY and CDR2 SVGAGI. V was clipped by 2 bases and J by 0 bases, with 8 bases between them. The CDR3 sequence: CASSYKVYSGNTIYF. CDR3 DNA: TGTGCCAGCAGTTACAAGGTCTACTCTGGAAACACCATATATTTT.

V and J are TRBV28 and TRBJ1-2; D remains ambiguous. V lost 10 bases and J 3 bases, leaving 6 bases between the germline ends. The germline V gene encodes CDR1 MDHEN and CDR2 SYDVKM. The CDR3 loop spans 10 amino acids. DNA for the CDR3: TGTGCCACAGGAGACTATGGCTACACCTTC. Translated: CATGDYGYTF.

The CDR3 is CASSLETGIDQPQHF. The CDR3 nucleotides read TGTGCCAGCAGCTTGGAGACAGGGATAGATCAGCCCCAGCATTTT. This chain uses TRBV5-8 with TRBJ1-5, with TRBD1 identical over 7 bases. This CDR3 has 15 amino acids. V gave up 0 bases and J gave up 5 bases; unmatched junction bases: 5. Per the germline V gene, CDR1 is SGHTS and CDR2 is YDEGEE. Filled out from reference TRBV5-8 and TRBJ1-5, the complete variable domain reads EAGVTQSPTHLIKTRGQQATLRCSPISGHTSVYWYQQALGLGLQFLLWYDEGEERNRGNFPPRFSGRQFPNYSSELNVNALELEDSALYLCASSLETGIDQPQHFGDGTRLSIL.

V usage is TRBV28 and J usage is TRBJ1-4, with D perhaps matching TRBD1 (5 bases). The CDR3 consists of 15 residues. Trimming took 5 bases from V and 5 from J, leaving 15 bases between them. Germline V gene data show CDR1 as MDHEN and CDR2 as SYDVKM. CDR3: CASSPPGRRNEKLFF. Written as DNA, the CDR3 is TGTGCCAGCAGTCCACCGGGACGGAGGAATGAAAAACTGTTTTTT.

The V and J genes are TRBV6-6 and TRBJ1-5; 12 bases fit TRBD1. Trimming removed 5 bases from V and 1 base from J; junction bases left unmatched: 6. CDR3 length: 17 amino acids. The germline gives CDR1 MNHNY, CDR2 SVGAGI (reference sequence). In nucleotides, the CDR3 is TGTGCCAGCAGTCACGGGACAGGGGGCAGGAGCAATCAGCCCCAGCATTTT. Protein product: CASSHGTGGRSNQPQHF.